These T cell receptor beta chains were read from a single sample in a study of PD-L1 blockade in urothelial cancer. Assay used: immunoSEQ multiplex PCR; TCRdb lists only in-frame clones, some missing. Found here are 60,000 to 70,000 clones, roughly four fifths of them singletons; the top ten hold roughly 1.6%. The sequences come from PBMCs, collected around atezolizumab (anti-PD-L1) treatment. The receptors were sampled from a man in his sixties or seventies with urothelial cancer. CDR3s include the opening cysteine and the closing phenylalanine or tryptophan. Each record gives: D gene, V gene, CDR3 protein. A D gene is named only where the DNA matches it firmly.

d_gene: TRBD1
v_gene: TRBV6-5
CDR3aa: CASSYQGRGREKLFF

d_gene: TRBD2
v_gene: TRBV19
CDR3aa: CASSTLERGYNEQFF

d_gene: .
v_gene: TRBV7-9
CDR3aa: CASSRAGGYEQYF

d_gene: .
v_gene: TRBV4-2
CDR3aa: CASSQAFKRISGNTIYF

d_gene: .
v_gene: TRBV2
CDR3aa: CASSTRMGEQKGYTGELFF

d_gene: TRBD2
v_gene: TRBV5-1
CDR3aa: CASRHRAGLAGGGETQYF

d_gene: TRBD2
v_gene: TRBV19
CDR3aa: CASSIGLAGIYEQYF

d_gene: TRBD2
v_gene: TRBV7-8
CDR3aa: CASSLVRAGTSGYEQYF

d_gene: .
v_gene: TRBV19
CDR3aa: CASPPRWTVEAFF

d_gene: .
v_gene: TRBV21-1
CDR3aa: CASSTCAGGIMNTEAFF

d_gene: .
v_gene: TRBV2
CDR3aa: CASSFGGLDSFF